Below are 17 T cell receptor beta chains sequenced from a single sample in a study of T cell repertoires in cytomegalovirus infection (dated by TCRdb to between 2018 and 2021). The sequencer was an Illumina HiSeq 1500. TCRdb cleaned the public reads at Q25 with fastp, built clones with MiXCR and kept in-frame beta chains. Every distinct CDR3 protein forms one entry, paired with its most common genes and DNA. For this sample the table gives over 450,000 distinct CDR3 sequences, of which 11% were detected only once. Together, the top ten hold about a tenth of the sample. Sequencing was done on a sample of PBMCs. These receptor sequences come from a human donor in good health (CMV status not recorded). Some clones in this sample may be carry-over from other donors' samples.

This clonotype has a count of ten or more. Here the CDR3 DNA reads TGTGCCAGCACTGTAGGAGGTGTGAGAAACTACGAGCAGTACTTC. Its protein product is CASTVGGVRNYEQYF. The chain joins TRBV28 to TRBJ2-7; D might be TRBD2 (5 bases). The germline V gene has CDR1 MDHEN and CDR2 SYDVKM. This CDR3 region has 15 residues. V was cut by 7 bases and J by 3 bases, with 19 bases left in between.

This chain uses TRBV19 with TRBJ2-1; 10 nucleotides agree with TRBD2. The CDR3 totals 17 residues. V was clipped by 6 bases and J by 3 bases; unmatched bases: 11. CDR1 is LNHDA and CDR2 is SQIVND in the germline V gene (reference sequence). The CDR3 here is CASSDRPSGGVYNEQFF. As DNA, the CDR3 is TGTGCCAGTAGCGATCGTCCGAGCGGGGGGGTCTACAATGAGCAGTTCTTC.

V and J are TRBV12-3 or TRBV12-4 and TRBJ1-1; a possible D gene is TRBD1 (5 bases). There are 13 residues in the CDR3. V gave up 4 bases and J gave up 8 bases, with 14 bases separating them. CDR3: CASSSPGQGEAFF. In nucleotides, the CDR3 is TGTGCCAGCAGTTCCCCCGGCCAGGGAGAAGCTTTCTTT.

This clonotype showed up just a few times. A read error may explain this, as a much larger clone is one base away. The chain is built from TRBV28 and TRBJ2-2; D gene uncertain. Germline loops: CDR1 MDHEN, CDR2 SYDVKM. V was cut by 2 bases and J by 5 bases, with 6 bases left in between. This CDR3 spans 13 amino acids. CDR3 coding DNA: TGTGCCAGCAGTTTAAAGTATACCGGGGAGCTGTTTTTT. Translated: CASSLKYTGELFF. The full variable domain, completed using reference TRBV28 and TRBJ2-2, is DVKVTQSSRYLVKRTGEKVFLECVQDMDHENMFWYRQDPGLGLRLIYFSYDVKMKEKGDIPEGYSVSREKKERFSLILESASTNQTSMYLCASSLKYTGELFFGEGSRLTVL.

This clonotype came up many times. The gene calls are TRBV6-5 and TRBJ1-2; D gene ambiguous. CDR1 MNHEY and CDR2 SVGAGI come from the germline V gene. Between the trimmed V and J ends, which lost 6 bases and 2 bases, there was a span of 16 bases. The CDR3 spans 15 residues. The DNA of the CDR3 is TGTGCCAGCAGGGGGAAGGCTTTCTGGAACTATGGCTACACCTTC. Translating gives CASRGKAFWNYGYTF.

A few counts support this clonotype. The J gene is TRBJ2-7, the V gene TRBV15; 9 positions agree with TRBD1. Germline CDR1 is LNHNV and CDR2 is YYDKDF (reference sequence). This CDR3 region has 17 residues. Trimming removed 0 bases from V and 4 bases from J; junction bases left unmatched: 10. CDR3 amino acids: CATSRDLPGQGVYEQYF. CDR3 nucleotide sequence: TGTGCCACCAGCAGAGATCTTCCGGGACAGGGAGTTTACGAGCAGTACTTC.

This clonotype was picked up many times. The chain employs TRBV7-8 and TRBJ2-1, with 16 nucleotides matching TRBD2. The germline V gene encodes CDR1 SGHVS and CDR2 FQNEAQ. V shed 3 bases and J 0 bases; nucleotides not matched to a gene: 2. The CDR3 has 18 residues. In DNA form, the CDR3 reads TGTGCCAGCAGCTTGGGACTAGCGGGAGGGGACTCCTACAATGAGCAGTTCTTC. As protein: CASSLGLAGGDSYNEQFF.

The chain joins TRBV12-3 or TRBV12-4 to TRBJ1-2; 10 bases line up with TRBD1. The CDR3 runs 17 residues. The junction had 12 bases not matched to a gene; V was cut back by 1 base and J by 7 bases. CDR3 amino acids: CASSLGRMGQGPSGYTF. The CDR3 nucleotides read TGTGCCAGCAGTTTAGGTCGGATGGGACAGGGGCCGAGTGGCTACACCTTC.

This clonotype was seen many times. This chain joins TRBV4-2 and TRBJ1-1; the D is unclear. The V end was cut by 0 bases, the J end by 4 bases, with 12 bases between. The CDR3 sequence is 15 residues long. CDR1 is LGHNA, CDR2 YNFKEQ, per germline. CDR3 coding DNA: TGTGCCAGCAGCCAAGATAACGGGAGAACCACTGAAGCTTTCTTT. Its translation: CASSQDNGRTTEAFF.

This clonotype was detected many times. This rearrangement joins TRBV12-3 or TRBV12-4 to TRBJ2-7; D uncertain. The V end lost 5 bases, the J end lost 0 bases, and 17 bases lay between the germline ends. CDR3 size: 16 residues. CDR3 sequence: CASSPRRISRSYEQYF. CDR3 DNA: TGTGCCAGCAGTCCACGGCGCATTTCGCGCTCCTACGAGCAGTACTTC.

The rearrangement uses TRBV28 and TRBJ2-7; 9 nucleotides agree with TRBD2. CDR3 length: 16 residues. Unmatched junction bases numbered 12, after V lost 5 bases and J lost 4 bases. Germline loops: CDR1 MDHEN, CDR2 SYDVKM. This CDR3 reads CASSPGSGSVSYEQYF. In nucleotides, the CDR3 is TGTGCCAGCAGTCCCGGTAGCGGGAGTGTATCGTACGAGCAGTACTTC. The complete variable domain, with remaining parts taken from reference TRBV28 and TRBJ2-7, reads DVKVTQSSRYLVKRTGEKVFLECVQDMDHENMFWYRQDPGLGLRLIYFSYDVKMKEKGDIPEGYSVSREKKERFSLILESASTNQTSMYLCASSPGSGSVSYEQYFGPGTRLTVT.

This clonotype has just a few counts. The chain employs TRBV7-9 and TRBJ1-4; a weak D match, TRBD1 (5 bases). This CDR3 spans 15 amino acids. The germline V and J ends were trimmed by 5 bases and 2 bases, with 12 bases remaining between them. Per germline, CDR1 SEHNR and CDR2 FQNEAQ (reference sequence). Written as DNA, the CDR3 is TGTGCCAGCAGCGCCAACAGGCACACTAATGAAAAACTGTTTTTT. Translated: CASSANRHTNEKLFF. Supplemented by reference TRBV7-9 and TRBJ1-4, the full variable domain reads DTGVSQNPRHKITKRGQNVTFRCDPISEHNRLYWYRQTLGQGPEFLTYFQNEAQLEKSRLLSDRFSAERPKGSFSTLEIQRTEQGDSAMYLCASSANRHTNEKLFFGSGTQLSVL.

This chain uses TRBV12-3 or TRBV12-4 with TRBJ1-2; TRBD1 is a possible D gene (5 bases). The CDR3 is 18 amino acids. Trimming pared 4 bases from V and 2 bases from J, leaving 23 bases between. The CDR3 bases are TGTGCCAGCAGTTCGCAACGCCGTACAGGCCTCAACAACTATGGCTACACCTTC. It encodes CASSSQRRTGLNNYGYTF.

This clonotype was seen many times. The V gene is TRBV2, the J gene TRBJ1-1; no definite D call. CDR3 length: 16 amino acids. Trimming cost V 10 bases and J 1 base, with 22 bases left between them. CDR1 is SNHLY, CDR2 FYNNEI, per germline. The CDR3 spells CATGGGPRDRNTEAFF. CDR3 nucleotide sequence: TGTGCCACGGGCGGAGGTCCGAGGGATAGGAACACTGAAGCTTTCTTT. The entire variable domain, with the rest obtained from reference TRBV2 and TRBJ1-1, is as follows: EPEVTQTPSHQVTQMGQEVILRCVPISNHLYFYWYRQILGQKVEFLVSFYNNEISEKSEIFDDQFSVERPDGSNFTLKIRSTKLEDSAMYFCATGGGPRDRNTEAFFGQGTRLTVV.

About this clonotype: This may be a read error: a much more frequent sequence differs by one nucleotide. The V gene is TRBV4-1, the J gene TRBJ2-1; no clear D. Germline CDR1 and CDR2: MGHRA and YSYEKL. There are 14 residues in the CDR3. The CDR3 spells CASSQSTAGFEQFF. CDR3 bases: TGTGCCAGCAGCCAAAGCACGGCTGGCTTTGAGCAGTTCTTC.

This clonotype has a handful of counts. This chain links TRBV5-1 with TRBJ2-7, with 8 bases lining up with TRBD1. Germline CDR1 is SGHRS and CDR2 is YFSETQ. This CDR3 contains 15 residues. V dropped 5 bases and J dropped 1; count of bases not matched to a gene: 8. CDR3 residues: CASRPTGDRSYEQYF. Written as DNA, the CDR3 is TGCGCCAGCAGGCCGACAGGGGACAGGTCCTACGAGCAGTACTTC. The variable domain in full, with the rest retrieved from reference TRBV5-1 and TRBJ2-7, is KAGVTQTPRYLIKTRGQQVTLSCSPISGHRSVSWYQQTPGQGLQFLFEYFSETQRNKGNFPGRFSGRQFSNSRSEMNVSTLELGDSALYLCASRPTGDRSYEQYFGPGTRLTVT.

This clonotype has just a few counts. The chain is built from TRBV19 and TRBJ1-5, with D maybe TRBD1 (5 bases). Deletions cut 7 bases from V and 5 bases from J, with 12 bases between. The length of the CDR3 is 13 residues. Germline V gene lookup returns CDR1 LNHDA and CDR2 SQIVND (reference sequence). The CDR3 protein is CASTRGGDQPQHF. CDR3 sequence (DNA): TGTGCCAGTACGAGGGGTGGGGATCAGCCCCAGCATTTT.